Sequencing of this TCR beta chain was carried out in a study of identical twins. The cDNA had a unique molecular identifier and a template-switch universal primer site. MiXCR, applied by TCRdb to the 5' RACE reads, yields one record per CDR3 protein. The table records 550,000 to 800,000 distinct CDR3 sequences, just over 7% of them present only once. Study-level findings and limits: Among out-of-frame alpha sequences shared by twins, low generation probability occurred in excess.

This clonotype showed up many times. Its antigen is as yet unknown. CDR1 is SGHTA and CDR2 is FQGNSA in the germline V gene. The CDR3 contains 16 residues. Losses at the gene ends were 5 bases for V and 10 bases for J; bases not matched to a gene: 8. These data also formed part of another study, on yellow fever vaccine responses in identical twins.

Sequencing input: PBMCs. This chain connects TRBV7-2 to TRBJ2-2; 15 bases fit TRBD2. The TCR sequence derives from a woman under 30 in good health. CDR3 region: CASSPGLAGGWEELFF. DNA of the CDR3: TGTGCCAGCAGCCCGGGACTAGCGGGAGGATGGGAGGAGCTGTTTTTT. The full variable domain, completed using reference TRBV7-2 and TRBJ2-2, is GAGVSQSPSNKVTEKGKDVELRCDPISGHTALYWYRQSLGQGLEFLIYFQGNSAPDKSGLPSDRFSAERTGGSVSTLTIQRTQQEDSAVYLCASSPGLAGGWEELFFGEGSRLTVL.